This record covers a single T cell receptor beta chain. Its antigen is as yet unknown. These data are taken from a study of shared clonotypes between healthy human individuals. CDR3 length: 14 amino acids. With 5 bases removed from V and 0 bases from J, the gap between germline ends came to 7 bases. Per germline, CDR1 ENHRY and CDR2 SYGVKD. It was into CD45RA+ naive and CD45RA-negative memory subsets that the CD4+ cells were split. The study ran the assay at deep level. The data were produced by immunoSEQ multiplex PCR, yet TCRdb's version contains in-frame clones alone and is incomplete. The sample consists of roughly 520,000 clones, roughly 95% of them appearing once. Study findings and constraints: Generation probabilities were higher for clonotypes shared across all four sorted-subset donors than for unshared ones. Across subsets, estimated richness was generally greater for naive than for memory populations.

V gene TRBV10-3 combines with J gene TRBJ1-4, with D uncertain. This clonotype originated in a woman in her thirties in good health. The sequenced material came from naive CD4+ T cells sorted from blood. The subset here: CD45RA+ positively selected. This CDR3 is CAISPGSTNEKLFF. The CDR3 DNA sequence: TGTGCCATCAGTCCGGGATCAACTAATGAAAAACTGTTTTTT.